Given below is one T cell receptor (beta chain) in context. The data stem from a study of blood T cell repertoires in COVID-19. Background on the study: T cells, B-cell-depleted T cells, or PBMCs provided the cDNA or gDNA that served as material.

As processed by the authors: Estimation of nucleated cell counts relied on the amplification of reference gene primers. Method: immunoSEQ multiplex PCR; TCRdb's copy keeps in-frame clones and lacks some. That table furnishes V, J and clone size, whereas the DNA furnished D and trimming. The table has 150,000 to 200,000 clones, over 75% seen once. Source material: peripheral blood. The sequence came from a woman older than 75 with active or convalescent COVID-19.

This chain's CDR3 is CAIPGAMSGYTF. In nucleotides, the CDR3 is TGTGCCATCCCCGGTGCCATGTCTGGCTACACCTTC. V usage is TRBV2 and J usage is TRBJ1-2; D unclear. V was pared by 10 bases and J by 7 bases, with 16 bases between. Germline V gives CDR1 SNHLY, CDR2 FYNNEI. The CDR3 has 12 amino acids. The full variable domain, completed using reference TRBV2 and TRBJ1-2, is EPEVTQTPSHQVTQMGQEVILRCVPISNHLYFYWYRQILGQKVEFLVSFYNNEISEKSEIFDDQFSVERPDGSNFTLKIRSTKLEDSAMYFCAIPGAMSGYTFGSGTRLTVV.